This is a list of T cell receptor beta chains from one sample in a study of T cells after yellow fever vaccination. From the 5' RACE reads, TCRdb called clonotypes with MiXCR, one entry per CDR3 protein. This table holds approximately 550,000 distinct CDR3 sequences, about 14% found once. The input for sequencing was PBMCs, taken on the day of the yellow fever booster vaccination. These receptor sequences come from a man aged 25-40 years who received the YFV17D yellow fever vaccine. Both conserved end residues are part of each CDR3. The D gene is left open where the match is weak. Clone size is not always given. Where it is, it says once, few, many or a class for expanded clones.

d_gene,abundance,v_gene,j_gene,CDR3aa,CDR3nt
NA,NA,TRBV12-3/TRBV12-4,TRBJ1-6,CASSLGGPNNSPLHF,TGTGCCAGCAGTTTGGGTGGCCCTAATAATTCACCCCTCCACTTT
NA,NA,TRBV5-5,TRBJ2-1,CASSLGGDPRLGEQFF,TGTGCCAGCAGCTTGGGGGGGGACCCCAGGCTGGGTGAGCAGTTCTTC
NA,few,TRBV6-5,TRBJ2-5,CASSTKAGPQYF,TGTGCCAGCAGTACCAAGGCCGGCCCCCAGTACTTC
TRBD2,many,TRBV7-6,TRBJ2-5,CASSPGLADQETQYF,TGTGCCAGCAGCCCGGGACTAGCGGACCAAGAGACCCAGTACTTC
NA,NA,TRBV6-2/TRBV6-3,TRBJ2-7,CASSEHYEQYF,TGTGCCAGCAGTGAACATTACGAGCAGTACTTC
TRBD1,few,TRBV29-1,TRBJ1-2,CSVPGQGLGYTF,TGCAGCGTGCCGGGACAGGGCTTGGGCTACACCTTC
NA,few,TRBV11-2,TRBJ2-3,CASSVRALSGSLVDTQYF,TGTGCCAGCAGCGTCCGCGCCCTTAGTGGGAGCCTTGTAGATACGCAGTATTTT
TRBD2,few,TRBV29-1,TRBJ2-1,CSPGLASNEQFF,TGCAGCCCGGGACTAGCGAGTAATGAGCAGTTCTTC
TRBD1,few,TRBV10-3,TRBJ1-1,CAISDDPGQGKNTEAFF,TGTGCCATCAGTGATGACCCGGGACAGGGCAAGAACACTGAAGCTTTCTTT
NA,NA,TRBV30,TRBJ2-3,CAWTRSRDTQYF,TGTGCCTGGACCAGGTCGCGAGATACGCAGTATTTT
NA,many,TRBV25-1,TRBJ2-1,CASSGGPLHEQFF,TGTGCCAGCAGTGGAGGCCCACTGCATGAGCAGTTCTTC
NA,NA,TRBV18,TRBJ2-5,CASSPRLVEEETQYF,TGTGCCAGCTCACCGAGACTAGTGGAGGAAGAGACCCAGTACTTC
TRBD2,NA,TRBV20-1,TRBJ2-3,CSATLAATSTDTQYF,TGCAGTGCAACACTAGCGGCCACTAGCACAGATACGCAGTATTTT
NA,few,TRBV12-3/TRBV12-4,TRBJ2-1,CASSPDRPGDEQFF,TGTGCCAGCAGTCCCGATCGTCCAGGCGATGAGCAGTTCTTC
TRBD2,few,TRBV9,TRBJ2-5,CASSARAGGPGETQYF,TGTGCCAGCAGCGCGCGAGCGGGAGGGCCAGGAGAGACCCAGTACTTC
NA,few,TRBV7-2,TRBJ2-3,CASSFPVDSSTDTQYF,TGTGCCAGCAGCTTTCCTGTAGACAGTAGCACAGATACGCAGTATTTT
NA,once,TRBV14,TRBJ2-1,CASSTGAARGPRSEQFF,TGTGCCAGCAGCACCGGGGCGGCAAGGGGACCCCGTAGTGAGCAGTTCTTC
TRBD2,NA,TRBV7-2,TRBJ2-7,CASSETGTSASYEQYF,TGTGCCAGCAGCGAAACCGGGACTAGCGCCTCCTACGAGCAGTACTTC
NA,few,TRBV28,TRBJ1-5,CASRTEGRFVPQHF,TGTGCCAGCAGAACGGAAGGACGTTTTGTGCCCCAGCATTTT
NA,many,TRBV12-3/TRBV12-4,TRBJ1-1,CASSFEPGREAFF,TGTGCCAGCAGTTTTGAACCGGGTCGGGAAGCTTTCTTT
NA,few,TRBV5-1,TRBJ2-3,CASSLTSGSSVDTQYF,TGCGCCAGCAGCTTAACTTCCGGGTCGTCAGTGGATACGCAGTATTTT
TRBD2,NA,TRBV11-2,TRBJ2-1,CASSLGWAGGKQFF,TGTGCCAGCAGCTTAGGTTGGGCGGGAGGTAAGCAGTTCTTC
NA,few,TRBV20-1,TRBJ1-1,CSASIQVTRTEAFF,TGCAGTGCTAGTATACAGGTTACTCGTACTGAAGCTTTCTTT
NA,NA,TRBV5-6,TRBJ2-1,CASSLGVVEQFF,TGTGCCAGCAGCTTGGGAGTGGTTGAGCAGTTCTTC
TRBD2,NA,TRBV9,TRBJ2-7,CASSESGRPTYEQYF,TGTGCCAGCAGCGAGAGCGGGAGGCCGACCTACGAGCAGTACTTC
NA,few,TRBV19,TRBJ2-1,CASSTGGTSNYNEQFF,TGTGCCAGTAGTACAGGGGGGACTAGTAATTACAATGAGCAGTTCTTC
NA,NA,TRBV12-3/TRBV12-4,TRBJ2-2,CASSSPLGEAPGELFF,TGTGCCAGCAGTTCACCCCTGGGGGAGGCACCCGGGGAGCTGTTTTTT
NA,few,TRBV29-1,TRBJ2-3,CSVDRGTDTQYF,TGCAGCGTTGACAGGGGTACGGATACGCAGTATTTT
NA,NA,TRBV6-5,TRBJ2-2,CASSYYLGELFF,TGTGCCAGCAGTTACTATCTGGGGGAGCTGTTTTTT
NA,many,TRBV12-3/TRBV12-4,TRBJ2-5,CASSHRVQETQYF,TGTGCCAGCAGTCACCGGGTCCAAGAGACCCAGTACTTC
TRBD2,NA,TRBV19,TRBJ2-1,CASSMNSGRAAELFF,TGTGCCAGTAGTATGAACTCGGGGAGGGCGGCTGAGCTGTTCTTC
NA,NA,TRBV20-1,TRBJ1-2,CSARVPVGLYGYTF,TGCAGTGCTAGAGTACCCGTTGGGCTCTATGGCTACACCTTC
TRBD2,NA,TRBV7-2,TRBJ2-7,CASSLAASGRAGEQYF,TGTGCCAGCAGCTTAGCGGCTAGCGGGAGGGCGGGGGAGCAGTACTTC
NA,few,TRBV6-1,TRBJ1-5,CASQGRYSNQPQHF,TGTGCCAGCCAGGGTCGGTATAGCAATCAGCCCCAGCATTTT
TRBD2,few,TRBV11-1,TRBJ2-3,CASSFWLAGGPIMDTQYF,TGTGCCAGCAGCTTTTGGCTAGCGGGAGGGCCGATTATGGATACGCAGTATTTT
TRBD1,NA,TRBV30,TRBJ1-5,CAWSERAGGGQPQHF,TGTGCCTGGAGTGAAAGAGCAGGGGGTGGTCAGCCCCAGCATTTT
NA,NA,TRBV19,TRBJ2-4,CASSMPTSIQYF,TGTGCCAGTAGTATGCCCACCAGCATTCAGTACTTC
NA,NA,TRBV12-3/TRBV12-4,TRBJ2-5,CASSLSGTSRQETQYF,TGTGCCAGCAGCTTATCCGGGACCAGTAGACAAGAGACCCAGTACTTC
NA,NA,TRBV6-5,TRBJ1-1,CASSYNPSGEVGGQAFF,TGTGCCAGCAGTTACAACCCAAGTGGGGAAGTGGGAGGGCAAGCTTTCTTT
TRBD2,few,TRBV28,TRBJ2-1,CASTRGTSGNEQFF,TGTGCCAGCACCCGGGGGACTAGCGGGAATGAGCAGTTCTTC
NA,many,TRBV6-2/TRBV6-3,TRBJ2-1,CASRLDGPNEQFF,TGTGCCAGCAGACTGGATGGTCCCAATGAGCAGTTCTTC
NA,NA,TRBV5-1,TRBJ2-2,CASSLDGRPTGELFF,TGCGCCAGCAGCTTGGATGGGAGACCCACCGGGGAGCTGTTTTTT
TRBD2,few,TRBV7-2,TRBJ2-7,CASSFGGRAVYEQYF,TGTGCCAGCAGCTTCGGCGGGAGGGCGGTCTACGAGCAGTACTTC
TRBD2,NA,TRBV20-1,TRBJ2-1,CSAGLADSYNEQFF,TGCAGTGCTGGCCTAGCGGACTCCTACAATGAGCAGTTCTTC
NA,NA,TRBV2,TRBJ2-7,CASRVSGGINEQYF,TGTGCCAGCCGGGTCTCCGGCGGGATCAACGAGCAGTACTTC